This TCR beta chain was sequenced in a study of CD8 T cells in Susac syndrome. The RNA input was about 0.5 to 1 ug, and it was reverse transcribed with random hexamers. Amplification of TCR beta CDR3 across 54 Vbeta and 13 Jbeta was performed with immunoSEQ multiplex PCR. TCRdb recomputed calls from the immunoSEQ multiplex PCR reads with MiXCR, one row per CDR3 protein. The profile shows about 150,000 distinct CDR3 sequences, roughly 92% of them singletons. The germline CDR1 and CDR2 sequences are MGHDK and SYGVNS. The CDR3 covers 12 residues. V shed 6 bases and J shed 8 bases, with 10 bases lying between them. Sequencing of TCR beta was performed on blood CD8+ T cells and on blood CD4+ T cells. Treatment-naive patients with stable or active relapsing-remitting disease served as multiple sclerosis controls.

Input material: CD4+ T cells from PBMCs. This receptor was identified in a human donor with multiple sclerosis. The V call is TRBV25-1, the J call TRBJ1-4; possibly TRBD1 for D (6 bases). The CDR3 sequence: CASSRQVEKLFF. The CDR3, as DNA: TGTGCCAGCAGCAGACAGGTGGAAAAACTGTTTTTT. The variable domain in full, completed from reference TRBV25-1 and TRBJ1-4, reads EADIYQTPRYLVIGTGKKITLECSQTMGHDKMYWYQQDPGMELHLIHYSYGVNSTEKGDLSSESTVSRIRTEHFPLTLESARPSHTSQYLCASSRQVEKLFFGSGTQLSVL.